This TCR beta chain derives from a study of blood T cell repertoires in COVID-19 (dated by TCRdb to the early 2020s). Study-wide context: Samples covering the acute and convalescent phases of COVID-19 were provided by collaborators in the United States, Italy and Spain. The prospective study material was composed of cDNA or gDNA derived from T cells, B-cell-depleted T cells, or PBMCs. Nearly every sample came with metadata listing a de-identified subject ID, COVID-19 status, age in years and sex. Deeply sampled blood TCRbeta repertoires from subjects exposed to, actively infected with, or recovered from COVID-19 were included in the dataset. The repertoires were released in a freely available public database meant as a resource for research on the immune response to SARS-CoV-2. Where available, HLA class I and class II types were obtained from metadata supplied by the sample provider rather than from assay-based typing. Samples were obtained from the ongoing ImmuneRACE study (first 160 participants) and from over 1,000 subjects provided by 6 global collaborators. Here is what the overall study found, with its caveats: The quantity of clinical and demographic metadata differed by source and by participant and was supplied without curation.

TCRbeta CDR3 regions were amplified from genomic DNA by means of the immunoSEQ Assay, a bias-controlled multiplex PCR. The authors' analysis ran thus. The number of nucleated cells in each sample was estimated by amplification of reference gene primers within the assay. Sequence reads were collapsed and filtered to measure the absolute abundance of every unique TCRbeta CDR3 rearrangement. For each sample, productive Simpson clonality was calculated as the square root of Simpson's diversity index across productive rearrangements. The clones in this table, taken by TCRdb from immuneACCESS, are in-frame only. Not every clone is retained; where verified, under half of the shortfall comes from an unresolved V gene, and the cause of the rest is unknown. V, J and clone size derive from that table, while D and trimming were established from the DNA sequence. The sample includes fewer than 100,000 clones, with approximately 78% observed a single time. The ten largest account for 25% to 30% of the sample.

Collaborating institutions collected whole blood in K2EDTA tubes following their own protocols. For TCRbeta analysis, collaborators shipped samples as frozen whole blood, isolated PBMCs, or DNA extracted from either of those sample types. Points on this clone: Its antigen is still unknown. No much larger clone exists at a distance of one base, and base qualities are not known.

The germline V gene sets CDR1 to SGHVS and CDR2 to FQNEAQ. The CDR3 runs 16 amino acids, cysteine and phenylalanine included. Only CDR3 DNA is held: 48 bases, read in frame from base 1. Relative to germline, V is 4 bases shorter and J is 1 base shorter, with 16 bases between their ends. This receptor was obtained from a human donor in a cohort sampled during active COVID-19. Sample: peripheral blood. This receptor chain uses TRBV7-8 and TRBJ2-5; a weak D assignment points to TRBD1 (6 bases agree). CDR3 sequence: CASSSVGTLSQETQYF. In nucleotides, the sequence is TGTGCCAGCAGCTCCGTCGGGACACTCTCCCAAGAGACCCAGTACTTC. The CDR3, completed at both ends by the reference TRBV7-8 and TRBJ2-5 genes, gives the full variable domain GAGVSQSPRYKVAKRGQDVALRCDPISGHVSLFWYQQALGQGPEFLTYFQNEAQLDKSGLPSDRFFAERPEGSVSTLKIQRTQQEDSAVYLCASSSVGTLSQETQYFGPGTRLLVL.